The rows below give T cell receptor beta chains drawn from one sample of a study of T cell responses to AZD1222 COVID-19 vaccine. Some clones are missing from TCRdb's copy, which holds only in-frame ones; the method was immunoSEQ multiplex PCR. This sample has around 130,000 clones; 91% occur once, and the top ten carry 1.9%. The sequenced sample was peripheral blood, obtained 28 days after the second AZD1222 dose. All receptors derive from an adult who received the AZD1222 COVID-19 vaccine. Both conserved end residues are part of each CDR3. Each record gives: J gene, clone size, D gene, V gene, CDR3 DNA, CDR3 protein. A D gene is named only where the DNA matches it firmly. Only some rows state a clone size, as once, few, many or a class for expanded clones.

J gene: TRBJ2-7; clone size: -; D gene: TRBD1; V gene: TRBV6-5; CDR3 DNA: TGTGCCAGCAGGGGGACAGGGGGCTACGAGCAGTACTTC; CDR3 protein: CASRGTGGYEQYF
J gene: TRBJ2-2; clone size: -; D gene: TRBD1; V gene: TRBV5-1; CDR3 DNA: TGCGCCAGCAGCACAGGACAGGTCACCGGGGAGCTGTTTTTT; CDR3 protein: CASSTGQVTGELFF
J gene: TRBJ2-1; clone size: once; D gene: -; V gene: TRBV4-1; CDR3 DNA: TGCGCCAGCAGCCAAGCGTGGGGGACTTACAATGAGCAGTTCTTC; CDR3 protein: CASSQAWGTYNEQFF
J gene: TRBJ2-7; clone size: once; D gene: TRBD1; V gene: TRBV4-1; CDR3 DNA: TGCGCCAGCAGCCGGACAGGACTCTACGAGCAGTACTTC; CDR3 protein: CASSRTGLYEQYF
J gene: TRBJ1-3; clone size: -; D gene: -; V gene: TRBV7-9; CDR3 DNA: TGTGCCAGCAGCTTTGATTTTTTGACCGGGCTATATTTT; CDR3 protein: CASSFDFLTGLYF
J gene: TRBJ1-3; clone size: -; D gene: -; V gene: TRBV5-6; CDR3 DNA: TGTGCCAGCAGCCGTCAAAGAACCTGGGGTGGAAACACCATATATTTT; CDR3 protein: CASSRQRTWGGNTIYF
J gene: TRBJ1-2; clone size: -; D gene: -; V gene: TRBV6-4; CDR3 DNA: TGTGCCAGCAGTGACAGGGCGGGCCGGAACTATGGCTACACCTTC; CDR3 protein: CASSDRAGRNYGYTF
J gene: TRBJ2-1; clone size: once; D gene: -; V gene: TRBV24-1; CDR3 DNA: TGTGCCACCAGTGATTGGGGAGGGGGCTCCTACAATGAGCAGTTCTTC; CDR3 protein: CATSDWGGGSYNEQFF
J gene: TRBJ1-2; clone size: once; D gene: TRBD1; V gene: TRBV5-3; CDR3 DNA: TGTGCCAGAAGCTATAGCTTCCGGGACAGGGCTAACTATGGCTACACCTTC; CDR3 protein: CARSYSFRDRANYGYTF
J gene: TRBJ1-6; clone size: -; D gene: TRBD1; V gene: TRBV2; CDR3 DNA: TGTGCCAGCAGCCAAGACAGGGCAGCCCATAATTCACCCCTCCACTTT; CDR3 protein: CASSQDRAAHNSPLHF
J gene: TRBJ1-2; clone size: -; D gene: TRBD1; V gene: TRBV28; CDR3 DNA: TGTGCCAGCAGTTTGACAGGGATTGACTATGGCTACACCTTC; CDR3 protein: CASSLTGIDYGYTF
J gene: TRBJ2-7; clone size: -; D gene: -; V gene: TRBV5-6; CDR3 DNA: TGTGCCAGCAGCCCGGGAATCGTGAAAAGGTCCTACGAGCAGTACTTC; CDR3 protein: CASSPGIVKRSYEQYF
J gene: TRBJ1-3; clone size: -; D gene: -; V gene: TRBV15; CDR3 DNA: TGTGCCACCAGCAGAGACAGCTCCTCTGGAAACACCATATATTTT; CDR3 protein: CATSRDSSSGNTIYF
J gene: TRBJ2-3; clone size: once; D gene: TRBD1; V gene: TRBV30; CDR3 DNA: TGTGCCTGGAGTGAGGGGGCCACAGATACGCAGTATTTT; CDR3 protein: CAWSEGATDTQYF
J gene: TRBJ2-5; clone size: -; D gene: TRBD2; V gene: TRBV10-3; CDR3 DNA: TGTGCCATAACTAGCGGGAGGACTCAAGAGACCCAGTACTTC; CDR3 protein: CAITSGRTQETQYF
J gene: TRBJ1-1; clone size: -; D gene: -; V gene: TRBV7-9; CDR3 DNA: TGTGCCAGCAGCTTAGGTGGCAGCAAAGTGTGGGCTGAAGCTTTCTTT; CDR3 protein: CASSLGGSKVWAEAFF
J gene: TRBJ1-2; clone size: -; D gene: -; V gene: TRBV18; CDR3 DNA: TGTGCCAGCTCACCACAGGGGTTTCGTGGCTACACCTTC; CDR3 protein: CASSPQGFRGYTF
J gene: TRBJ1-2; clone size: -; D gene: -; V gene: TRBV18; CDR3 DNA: TGTGCCAGCTCACCGGCAGGGTCGGAATATGGCTACACCTTC; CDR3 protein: CASSPAGSEYGYTF
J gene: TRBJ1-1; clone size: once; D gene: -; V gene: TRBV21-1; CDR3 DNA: TGTGCCAGCAGCAAAACCTGCACAGGGAGATATGACACTGAAGCTTTCTTT; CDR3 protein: CASSKTCTGRYDTEAFF
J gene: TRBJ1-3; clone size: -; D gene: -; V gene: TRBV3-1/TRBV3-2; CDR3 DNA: TGTGCCAGCAGCCGGGCGGCACATAGCTCTGGAAACACCATATATTTT; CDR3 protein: CASSRAAHSSGNTIYF
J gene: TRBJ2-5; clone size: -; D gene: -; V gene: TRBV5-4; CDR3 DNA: TGTGCCAGCAGCACGCAGGGGATAGAGACCCAGTACTTC; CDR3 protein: CASSTQGIETQYF
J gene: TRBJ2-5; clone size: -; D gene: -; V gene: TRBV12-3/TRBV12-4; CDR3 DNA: TGTGCCAGCAGTCTGCAAGAGACCCAGTACTTC; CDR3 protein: CASSLQETQYF
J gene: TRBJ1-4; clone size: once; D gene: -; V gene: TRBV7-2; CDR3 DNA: TGTGCCAGCAGCCAAGGGCAGGGCGGCGAAAAACTGTTTTTT; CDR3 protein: CASSQGQGGEKLFF
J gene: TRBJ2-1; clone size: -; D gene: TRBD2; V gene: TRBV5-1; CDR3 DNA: TGCGCCAGCAGCTTGGTTACTAGCGGGGGCCATGAGCAGTTCTTC; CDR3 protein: CASSLVTSGGHEQFF
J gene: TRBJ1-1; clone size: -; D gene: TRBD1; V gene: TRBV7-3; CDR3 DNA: TGTGCCAGCAGCTTAAACAGGGGGCGGAGTGAAGCTTTCTTT; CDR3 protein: CASSLNRGRSEAFF
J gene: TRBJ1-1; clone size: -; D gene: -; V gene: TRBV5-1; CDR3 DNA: TGCGCCAGCAGCTGGGGGACGGGAAACACTGAAGCTTTCTTT; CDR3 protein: CASSWGTGNTEAFF
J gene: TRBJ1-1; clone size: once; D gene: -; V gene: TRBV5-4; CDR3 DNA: TGTGCCAGCAGCTTGTGGGCCACTGGGGACACTGAAGCTTTCTTT; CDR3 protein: CASSLWATGDTEAFF
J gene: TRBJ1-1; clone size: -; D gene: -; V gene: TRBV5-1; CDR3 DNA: TGCGCCAGCAGCAGCCACGGACCGTCGAACACTGAAGCTTTCTTT; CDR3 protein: CASSSHGPSNTEAFF
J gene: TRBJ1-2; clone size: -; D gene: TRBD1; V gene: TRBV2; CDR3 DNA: TGTGCCAGCAGGAAAGGACAGGGGGCTGTATATGGCTACACCTTC; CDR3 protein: CASRKGQGAVYGYTF
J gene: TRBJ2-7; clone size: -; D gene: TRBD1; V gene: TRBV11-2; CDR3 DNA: TGTGCCAGCAGCTTAGGGGCCACAGGGGGCTTCTACGAGCAGTACTTC; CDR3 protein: CASSLGATGGFYEQYF
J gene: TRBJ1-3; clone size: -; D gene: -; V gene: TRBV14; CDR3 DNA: TGTGCCAGCAGGTTAACGGGGTCTGGAAACACCATATATTTT; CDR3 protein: CASRLTGSGNTIYF
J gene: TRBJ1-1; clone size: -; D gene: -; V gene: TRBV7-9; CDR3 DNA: TGTGCCAGCAGCTTGGAGGGGGTGAGGACTGAAGCTTTCTTT; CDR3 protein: CASSLEGVRTEAFF
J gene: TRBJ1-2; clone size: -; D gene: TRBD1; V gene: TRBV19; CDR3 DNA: TGTGCCAGTAGTATAGGGACAGGGGCGGCTGGCTACACCTTC; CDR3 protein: CASSIGTGAAGYTF
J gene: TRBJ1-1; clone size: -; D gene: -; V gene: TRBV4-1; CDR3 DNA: TGCGCCAGCAGCCAGACGGACGTGTTGAACACTGAAGCTTTCTTT; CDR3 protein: CASSQTDVLNTEAFF
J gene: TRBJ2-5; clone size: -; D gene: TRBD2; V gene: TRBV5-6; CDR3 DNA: TGTGCCAGCAGCTTCGTTAGCGGGGGGGCCTGGACCCAGTACTTC; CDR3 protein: CASSFVSGGAWTQYF
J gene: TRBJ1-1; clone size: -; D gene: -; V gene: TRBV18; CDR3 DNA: TGTGCCAGCTCACCAAGTCCGGGCTTGGGGAACACTGAAGCTTTCTTT; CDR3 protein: CASSPSPGLGNTEAFF
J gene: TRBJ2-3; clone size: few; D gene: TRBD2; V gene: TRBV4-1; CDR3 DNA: TGCGCCAGCAGCCAAGTACTAGCGGGCTTTCGCGGGCAGTATTTT; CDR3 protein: CASSQVLAGFRGQYF
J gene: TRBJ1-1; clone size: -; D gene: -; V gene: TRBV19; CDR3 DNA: TGTGCCAGTAGACAGACAGGATTGAACACTGAAGCTTTCTTT; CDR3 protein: CASRQTGLNTEAFF
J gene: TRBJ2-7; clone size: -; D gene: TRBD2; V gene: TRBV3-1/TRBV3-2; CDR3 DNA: TGTGCCAGCAGCCAAGAAGGAGCGGGGGCGGGGGAGCAGTACTTC; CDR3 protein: CASSQEGAGAGEQYF
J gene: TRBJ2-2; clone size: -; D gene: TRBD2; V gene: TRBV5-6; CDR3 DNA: TGTGCCAGCAGCTTTGGCCTAGCGGCCACCGGGGAGCTGTTTTTT; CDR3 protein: CASSFGLAATGELFF
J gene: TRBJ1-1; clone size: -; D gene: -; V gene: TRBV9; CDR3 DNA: TGTGCCAGCAGCCCTCAGTGGAACACTGAAGCTTTCTTT; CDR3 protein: CASSPQWNTEAFF
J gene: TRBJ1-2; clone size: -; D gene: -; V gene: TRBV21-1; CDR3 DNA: TGTGCCAGCAGCAAACGTCGAGGGACTAACTATGGCTACACCTTC; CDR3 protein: CASSKRRGTNYGYTF
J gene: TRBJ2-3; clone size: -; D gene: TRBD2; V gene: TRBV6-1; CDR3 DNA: TGTGCCAGCAGTGCTCTAGCGGGGGGCTCTACAGATACGCAGTATTTT; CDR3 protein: CASSALAGGSTDTQYF
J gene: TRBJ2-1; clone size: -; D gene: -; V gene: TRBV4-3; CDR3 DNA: TGCGCCAGCAGCCAAGGCGGGTGGCGGGACAATGAGCAGTTCTTC; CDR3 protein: CASSQGGWRDNEQFF
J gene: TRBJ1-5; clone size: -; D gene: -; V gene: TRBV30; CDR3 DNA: TGTGCCTGGAGTCCTCCGGGGGCTCAGCCCCAGCATTTT; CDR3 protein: CAWSPPGAQPQHF
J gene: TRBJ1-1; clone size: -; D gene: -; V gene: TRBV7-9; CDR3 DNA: TGTGCCAGCAGCTTTCAGAGCGGGAACACTGAAGCTTTCTTT; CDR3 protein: CASSFQSGNTEAFF
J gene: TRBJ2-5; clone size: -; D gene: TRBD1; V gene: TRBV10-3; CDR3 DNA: TGTGCCATCAGTGTGGCAGGGGGCCAAGAGACCCAGTACTTC; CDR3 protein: CAISVAGGQETQYF
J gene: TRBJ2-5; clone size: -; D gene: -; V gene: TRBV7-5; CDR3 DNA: TGTGCCAGAAGCCAGATGGCGGGGGCCGGGACTGAGGAGACCCAGTACTTC; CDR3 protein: CARSQMAGAGTEETQYF
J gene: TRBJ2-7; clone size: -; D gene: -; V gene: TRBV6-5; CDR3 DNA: TGTGCCAGCAGTTACAGCTCCATAGGCTACGAGCAGTACTTC; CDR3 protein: CASSYSSIGYEQYF
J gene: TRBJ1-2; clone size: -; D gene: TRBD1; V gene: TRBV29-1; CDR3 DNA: TGCAGCGGGGGACAGCTCTTCGGCGGCTACACCTTC; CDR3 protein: CSGGQLFGGYTF
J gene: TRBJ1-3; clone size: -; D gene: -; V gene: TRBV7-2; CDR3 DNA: TGTGCCAGCAGCTTAGTAGCCCCAGGGGCGAACGGAAACACCATATATTTT; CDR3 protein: CASSLVAPGANGNTIYF
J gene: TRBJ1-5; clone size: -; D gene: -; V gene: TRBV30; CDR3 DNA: TGTGCCTGGAGCCAAGGGCAGGGTCAGCCCCAGCATTTT; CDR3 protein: CAWSQGQGQPQHF
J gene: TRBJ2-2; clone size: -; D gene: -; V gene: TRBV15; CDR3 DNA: TGTGCCACCAGCAGAGACCCAGCGGGTAACACCGGGGAGCTGTTTTTT; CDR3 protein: CATSRDPAGNTGELFF
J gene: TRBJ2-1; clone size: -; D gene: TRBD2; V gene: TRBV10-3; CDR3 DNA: TGTGCCATCAGTGAGTCGACTAGCGGGGGTGATGAGCAGTTCTTC; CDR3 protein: CAISESTSGGDEQFF
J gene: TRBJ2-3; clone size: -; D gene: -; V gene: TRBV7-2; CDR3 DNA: TGTGCCAGCAGCACCCAAGGGGCAGGCACAGATACGCAGTATTTT; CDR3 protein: CASSTQGAGTDTQYF
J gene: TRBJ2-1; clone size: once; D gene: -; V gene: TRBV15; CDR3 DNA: TGTGCCACCAGCAGAGTACCGTCCTATGAGCAGTTCTTC; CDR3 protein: CATSRVPSYEQFF
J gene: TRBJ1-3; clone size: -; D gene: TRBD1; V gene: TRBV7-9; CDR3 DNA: TGTGCCAGCAGCTTACAGGGGGCGGGAAACACCATATATTTT; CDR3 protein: CASSLQGAGNTIYF
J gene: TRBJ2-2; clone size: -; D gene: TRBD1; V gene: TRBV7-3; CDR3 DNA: TGTGCCAGCAGCGCCACAGGGGCCGGGGAGCTGTTTTTT; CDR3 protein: CASSATGAGELFF
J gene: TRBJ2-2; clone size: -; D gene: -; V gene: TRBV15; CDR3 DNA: TGTGCCACCAGCAGAGATGTTCTGGCCGGGGAGCTGTTTTTT; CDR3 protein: CATSRDVLAGELFF
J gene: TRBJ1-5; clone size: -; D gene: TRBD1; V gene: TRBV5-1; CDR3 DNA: TGCGCCAGCAGCTTGGCCATTGGGACAGAATCTAGCAATCAGCCCCAGCATTTT; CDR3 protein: CASSLAIGTESSNQPQHF